This T cell receptor (beta chain) came from a study of blood T cell repertoires in COVID-19. At the level of the study: The origin of the acute and convalescent COVID-19 samples was the United States, Italy and Spain.

The V segment lost 1 base and the J segment 5 bases; nucleotides outside the gene matches: 10. Germline V CDR1 and CDR2: SGHTA, FQGNSA. The CDR3 has 16 amino acids. The authors' processing: Amplification of reference gene primers was used by the study to estimate nucleated cell counts. Generated by immunoSEQ multiplex PCR, the TCRdb table keeps only in-frame clones and is missing some. V and J calls and clone size are those listed in that table; D and trimming were worked out from the DNA. The sample shows around 100,000 clones, roughly 86% of them seen only once. Material: peripheral blood. This chain uses TRBV7-2 with TRBJ1-1, with 7 bases identical to TRBD1. The sequence derives from a man between 40 and 49 years old with active or convalescent COVID-19. CDR3 amino acids: CASSLVGTEFGTEAFF. The CDR3 coding sequence is TGTGCCAGCAGCTTAGTCGGGACAGAGTTTGGGACTGAAGCTTTCTTT.